Listed here are 23 T cell receptor beta chains from one sample, sequenced in a study of T cell repertoires in cytomegalovirus infection. For these TCRs, the target antigens are not known. Using its own MiXCR run on the reads, TCRdb lists one record per CDR3 protein. The repertoire holds about 340,000 distinct CDR3 sequences, with 25% to 30% as singletons. The material was cultured PBMCs, obtained from culture after CMV antigen stimulation. The receptors come from a human donor in good health (CMV status not recorded). Some clones in this sample may be carry-over from other donors' samples.

This clonotype showed up many times. V is TRBV7-2 and J is TRBJ2-5, with a weak D call TRBD2 (6 bases). V was cut by 5 bases and J by 7 bases, with 17 bases left in between. CDR1 and CDR2 from the germline V gene are SGHTA and FQGNSA. This CDR3 has 14 amino acids. CDR3 amino acids: CASSHRLVPPTQYF. The DNA for the CDR3 is TGTGCCAGCAGCCATAGACTAGTGCCTCCGACCCAGTACTTC.

This sequence joins TRBV7-3 and TRBJ2-3, with a weak D call TRBD2 (6 bases). Germline V gene lookup returns CDR1 SGHTA and CDR2 FQGTGA. V gave up 0 bases and J gave up 5 bases, with 12 bases separating them. This CDR3 spans 15 amino acids. The CDR3 reads CASSLTGGVLDTQYF. CDR3 nucleotides: TGTGCCAGCAGCTTAACCGGCGGGGTGTTAGATACGCAGTATTTT.

V is TRBV5-1 and J is TRBJ1-3; maybe TRBD1 (6 bases). The CDR3 extends over 15 amino acids. Germline CDR1 and CDR2: SGHRS and YFSETQ. Trimming removed 0 bases at V and 0 bases at J, with 7 bases between. CDR3: CASSLEGDSGNTIYF. The CDR3, as DNA: TGCGCCAGCAGCTTGGAGGGGGACTCTGGAAACACCATATATTTT.

This clonotype was detected only a few times. The V and J genes are TRBV19 and TRBJ2-1, with 8 bases that match TRBD1. Germline assignment: CDR1 LNHDA and CDR2 SQIVND (reference sequence). The CDR3 covers 13 residues. The CDR3 DNA reads as TGTGCAATCGGACAGGGCGCGTACAGGGAGCAGTTCTTC. Amino acid sequence: CAIGQGAYREQFF. Looking up the rest from reference TRBV19 and TRBJ2-1 gives the full variable domain: DGGITQSPKYLFRKEGQNVTLSCEQNLNHDAMYWYRQDPGQGLRLIYYSQIVNDFQKGDIAEGYSVSREKKESFPLTVTSAQKNPTAFYLCAIGQGAYREQFFGPGTRLTVL.

V is TRBV5-1 and J is TRBJ2-7, with D tentatively TRBD2 (5 bases). The length of the CDR3 is 15 residues. Germline V gene data show CDR1 as SGHRS and CDR2 as YFSETQ. V shed 0 bases and J shed 5 bases, with 15 bases lying between them. The chain's CDR3 is CASSLDGVPGNEQYF. CDR3 DNA: TGCGCCAGCAGCTTGGATGGGGTCCCCGGGAACGAGCAGTACTTC.

This clonotype was seen more than once but under ten times. V usage is TRBV4-1 and J usage is TRBJ2-7, with TRBD2 matching over 11 bases. CDR3 length: 15 residues. Germline CDR1 reads MGHRA; CDR2 reads YSYEKL. The V segment lost 4 bases and the J segment 7 bases; nucleotides outside the gene matches: 9. For the CDR3, the DNA is TGCGCCAGCAGCCCGTCGACTAGCGGGACAAGGGAGCAGTACTTC. It specifies CASSPSTSGTREQYF.

The J gene is TRBJ2-7, the V gene TRBV10-3; 8 positions agree with TRBD1. The germline V gene encodes CDR1 ENHRY and CDR2 SYGVKD. CDR3 length equals 14 residues. V was clipped by 7 bases and J by 2 bases; unmatched bases: 7. CDR3 nucleotides: TGTGCCATCAACTCCGGACAGGGAGCCTACGAGCAGTACTTC. Amino acids: CAINSGQGAYEQYF.

This clonotype was found a few times. The genes are TRBV28 and TRBJ1-5; possibly TRBD1 for D (6 bases). The CDR3 is 15 amino acids. Germline V gives CDR1 MDHEN, CDR2 SYDVKM. Trimming stripped 2 bases from V and 5 bases from J, with 13 bases between. CDR3 sequence reads: CASSLGGGGDQPQHF. For the CDR3, the DNA is TGTGCCAGCAGTTTAGGGGGCGGGGGGGATCAGCCCCAGCATTTT.

This clonotype was seen at least ten times. This chain connects TRBV12-3 or TRBV12-4 to TRBJ2-7, with D hard to call. Trimming took off 4 bases at V and 3 bases at J, with 10 bases between the two ends. The length of the CDR3 is 13 residues. In DNA, the CDR3 is TGTGCCAGCAGTTCCTCGACAAGCTACGAGCAGTACTTC. Residues: CASSSSTSYEQYF.

This clonotype appeared a few times. This chain links TRBV4-2 with TRBJ2-5; D might be TRBD1 (5 bases). Trimming stripped 1 base from V and 3 bases from J, with 9 bases between. The CDR3 is 14 amino acids. Looked up from germline, CDR1 is LGHNA and CDR2 is YNFKEQ. The CDR3 loop reads CASSQVDSEETQYF. The CDR3 DNA follows: TGTGCCAGCAGCCAAGTCGACAGCGAAGAGACCCAGTACTTC.

The chain is built from TRBV7-8 and TRBJ2-2; no clear D. This CDR3 spans 16 amino acids. CDR1 is SGHVS, CDR2 FQNEAQ, per germline. With 4 bases removed from V and 2 bases from J, the gap between germline ends came to 14 bases. CDR3 nucleotides: TGTGCCAGCAGCTCGGCAAGCATTACAAACACCGGGGAGCTGTTTTTT. It translates to CASSSASITNTGELFF.

This clonotype was counted a few times. The CDR3 bases are TGCAGCGTTGGCGGGAGAGTCTCCTACAATGAGCAGTTCTTC. Encoded protein: CSVGGRVSYNEQFF. The chain is built from TRBV29-1 and TRBJ2-1; TRBD2 agrees at 7 bases. Losses at the gene ends were 4 bases for V and 0 bases for J; bases not matched to a gene: 3. The CDR3 has 14 residues. Germline V gene lookup returns CDR1 SQVTM and CDR2 ANQGSEA.

V and J are TRBV27 and TRBJ2-3; maybe TRBD2 (6 bases). The length of the CDR3 is 12 residues. V was shortened by 6 bases and J by 7 bases, with 11 bases between the two germline ends. Germline V gene data show CDR1 as MNHEY and CDR2 as SMNVEV (reference sequence). The DNA of the CDR3 is TGTGCCAGCAGGCCCACTAGCAATACGCAGTATTTT. Protein: CASRPTSNTQYF.

The chain links TRBV5-1 to TRBJ2-3, with 9 bases lining up with TRBD2. In germline, CDR1 is SGHRS, CDR2 YFSETQ. This CDR3 has 15 residues. V trimming: 2 bases; J trimming: 5 bases; junction bases outside the gene matches: 6. CDR3 in DNA: TGCGCCAGCAGCTTAAGCGGGGGGTCGGTAGATACGCAGTATTTT. It specifies CASSLSGGSVDTQYF.

This clonotype was observed a few times. The DNA is omitted, as the CDR3 cannot be located on it reliably, and the CDR3 follows TCRdb's listing. This sequence joins TRBV28 and TRBJ1-2; the table assigns TRBD1, which was not confirmed against the DNA. The CDR3 sequence runs 15 residues, both termini included. Germline CDR1 and CDR2: MDHEN and SYDVKM. CDR3 sequence reads: CASSSTLGQGYGYTF.

This chain connects TRBV7-9 to TRBJ1-4; D is unclear. CDR3 size: 15 residues. Germline values: CDR1 SEHNR, CDR2 FQNEAQ (reference sequence). Trimming took 0 bases from V and 5 from J, leaving 10 bases between them. The CDR3 region is CASSLARLKNEKLFF. The CDR3 DNA reads TGTGCCAGCAGCTTAGCGAGACTGAAGAATGAAAAACTGTTTTTT.

This clonotype was counted ten times or more. The chain employs TRBV7-3 and TRBJ2-3; D might be TRBD1 or TRBD2, each matching 5 bases. CDR3 length equals 14 residues. Deletions cut 5 bases from V and 0 bases from J, with 9 bases between. Germline V CDR1 and CDR2: SGHTA, FQGTGA. For the CDR3, the DNA is TGTGCCAGCAGCCCCGGGGCTAGCACAGATACGCAGTATTTT. This translates into CASSPGASTDTQYF.

This clonotype was counted a few times. This CDR3 reads CASSLAGRENTEAFF. For the CDR3, the DNA is TGTGCCAGCAGTTTAGCAGGCAGGGAGAACACTGAAGCTTTCTTT. This chain links TRBV12-3 or TRBV12-4 with TRBJ1-1; possibly TRBD1 for D (5 bases). The CDR3 covers 15 residues. V lost 0 bases and J 1 base, leaving 9 bases between the germline ends.

The CDR3 reads CASSFVGLRNTEAFF. The CDR3 coding sequence is TGTGCCAGCAGCTTCGTCGGGCTGAGGAACACTGAAGCTTTCTTT. The chain is built from TRBV7-9 and TRBJ1-1; D unclear. With 3 bases removed from V and 1 base from J, the gap between germline ends came to 12 bases. The CDR3 consists of 15 residues. The germline V gene encodes CDR1 SEHNR and CDR2 FQNEAQ (reference sequence).

This clonotype was seen more than once but under ten times. The chain has TRBV6-5 and TRBJ2-3; tentative D call: TRBD1 (6 bases). Germline V gene lookup returns CDR1 MNHEY and CDR2 SVGAGI. The CDR3 extends over 13 amino acids. Trimming removed 5 bases from V and 6 bases from J, with 12 bases in between. Here the CDR3 DNA reads TGTGCCAGCAGTGCTTCTAGGGGGGATACGCAGTATTTT. Its protein product is CASSASRGDTQYF.

This clonotype was recorded at least ten times. The rearrangement uses TRBV7-2 and TRBJ1-3; perhaps TRBD1 as D (6 bases). Germline loops: CDR1 SGHTA, CDR2 FQGNSA. The V end was cut by 1 base, the J end by 3 bases, with 19 bases between. The CDR3 contains 18 residues. The CDR3 spells CASSLDRDSIMSGNTIYF. CDR3 bases: TGTGCCAGCAGCTTAGACAGGGATTCCATTATGAGTGGAAACACCATATATTTT.

This clonotype was seen just once. Here the CDR3 reads CASSPAGGSSYEQYF. DNA of the CDR3: TGTGCCAGCAGCCCGGCAGGGGGTTCCTCCTACGAGCAGTACTTC. V and J are TRBV11-2 and TRBJ2-7; 7 positions match TRBD1. CDR3 length: 15 residues. Looked up from germline, CDR1 is SGHAT and CDR2 is FQNNGV. V shed 5 bases and J 0 bases; nucleotides not matched to a gene: 7.

There are a few counts of this clonotype. J is TRBJ2-3 and V is TRBV12-5; D might be TRBD1 or TRBD2, each matching 6 bases. Germline V gene sequence: CDR1 LGHNT, CDR2 FRNRAP. V was clipped by 2 bases and J by 1 base, with 10 bases between them. The length of the CDR3 is 15 residues. The CDR3: CASGLRGRGTDTQYF. CDR3 DNA: TGTGCTAGTGGTTTGCGGGGGCGAGGCACAGATACGCAGTATTTT.